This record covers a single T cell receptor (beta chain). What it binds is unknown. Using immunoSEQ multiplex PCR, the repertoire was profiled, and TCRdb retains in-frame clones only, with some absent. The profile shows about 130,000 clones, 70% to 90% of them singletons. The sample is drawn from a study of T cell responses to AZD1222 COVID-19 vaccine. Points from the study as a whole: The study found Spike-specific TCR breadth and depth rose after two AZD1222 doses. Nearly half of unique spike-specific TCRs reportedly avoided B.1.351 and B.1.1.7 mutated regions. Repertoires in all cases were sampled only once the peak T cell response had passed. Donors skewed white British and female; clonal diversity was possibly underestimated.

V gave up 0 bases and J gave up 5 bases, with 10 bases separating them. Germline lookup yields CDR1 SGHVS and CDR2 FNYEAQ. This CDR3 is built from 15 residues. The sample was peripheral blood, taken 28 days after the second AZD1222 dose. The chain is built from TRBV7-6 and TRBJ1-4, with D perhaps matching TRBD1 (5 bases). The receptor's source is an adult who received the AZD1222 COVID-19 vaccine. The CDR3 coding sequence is TGTGCCAGCAGCTTAGCGCGGGGGGTAAATGAAAAACTGTTTTTT. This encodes CASSLARGVNEKLFF.